A selection of T cell receptor beta chains follows, all from one sample in a study of blood T cell repertoires in COVID-19. The table came from immunoSEQ multiplex PCR; TCRdb's copy has only in-frame clones and leaves some out. The data contain 35,000 to 40,000 clones, 81% of them singletons. Sequencing was carried out using peripheral blood. These receptors all stem from a man older than 75 with active or convalescent COVID-19. The CDR3 runs from the conserved cysteine through the conserved F or W. The D gene is left open where the match is weak. Expanded clones are given a class, and other clones once, few, many or no size at all.

clone_size	j_call	v_call	d_call	cdr3_length	cdr3_nt	cdr3_aa
.	TRBJ2-5	TRBV14	.	14	TGTGCCAGCAGCCAAGCAACAGGGCTGGAGACCCAGTACTTC	CASSQATGLETQYF
.	TRBJ1-1	TRBV6-2/TRBV6-3	.	13	TGTGCCAGCAGTCAATACGGGTACACTGAAGCTTTCTTT	CASSQYGYTEAFF
.	TRBJ2-7	TRBV15	.	12	TGTGCCCGACGGGTTCTTTACTACGAGCAGTACTTC	CARRVLYYEQYF
few	TRBJ2-3	TRBV19	.	13	TGTGCCAGTAGTATGTCGGGAACAGATACGCAGTATTTT	CASSMSGTDTQYF
once	TRBJ1-2	TRBV19	TRBD1	13	TGTGCCAGTAGTATCATGACAGGGGATGGCTACACCTTC	CASSIMTGDGYTF
.	TRBJ1-2	TRBV6-5	.	15	TGTGCCAGCAGTACCGCCCGCAGGGTTGACTATGGCTACACCTTC	CASSTARRVDYGYTF
.	TRBJ2-7	TRBV27	.	15	TGTGCCAGCAGTCCCGGGGGACTTGGCCTTCGCGAGCAGTACTTC	CASSPGGLGLREQYF
.	TRBJ2-3	TRBV11-2	.	14	TGTGCCAGCAGCTTAGGGTACAGGGCAGATACGCAGTATTTT	CASSLGYRADTQYF
.	TRBJ2-7	TRBV12-5	.	13	TGTGCTAGTGGTCCCGGGACTTCCTACGAGCAGTACTTC	CASGPGTSYEQYF
.	TRBJ1-3	TRBV9	TRBD1	15	TGTGCCAGCAGTGCGGACAGGAGCTCTGGAAACACCATATATTTT	CASSADRSSGNTIYF
.	TRBJ2-4	TRBV3-1/TRBV3-2	TRBD1	12	TGTGCCAGCAGTCAAACAGGGGACATTCAGTACTTC	CASSQTGDIQYF
.	TRBJ2-7	TRBV29-1	TRBD1	13	TGCAGCGTTGTAGGGACAGATACCTACGAGCAGTACTTC	CSVVGTDTYEQYF